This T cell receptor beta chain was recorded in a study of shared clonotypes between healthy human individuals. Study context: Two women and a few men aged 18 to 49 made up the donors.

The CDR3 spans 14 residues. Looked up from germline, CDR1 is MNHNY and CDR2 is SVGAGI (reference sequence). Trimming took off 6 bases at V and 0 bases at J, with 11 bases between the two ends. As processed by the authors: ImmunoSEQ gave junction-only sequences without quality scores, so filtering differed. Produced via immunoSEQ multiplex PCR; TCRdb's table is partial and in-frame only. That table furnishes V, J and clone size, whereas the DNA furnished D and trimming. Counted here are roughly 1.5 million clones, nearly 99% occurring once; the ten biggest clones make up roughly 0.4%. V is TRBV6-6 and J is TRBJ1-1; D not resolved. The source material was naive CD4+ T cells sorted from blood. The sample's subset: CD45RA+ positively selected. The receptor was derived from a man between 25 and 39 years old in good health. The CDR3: CASRKDVVNTEAFF. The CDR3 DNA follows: TGTGCCAGCAGGAAGGATGTGGTGAACACTGAAGCTTTCTTT.